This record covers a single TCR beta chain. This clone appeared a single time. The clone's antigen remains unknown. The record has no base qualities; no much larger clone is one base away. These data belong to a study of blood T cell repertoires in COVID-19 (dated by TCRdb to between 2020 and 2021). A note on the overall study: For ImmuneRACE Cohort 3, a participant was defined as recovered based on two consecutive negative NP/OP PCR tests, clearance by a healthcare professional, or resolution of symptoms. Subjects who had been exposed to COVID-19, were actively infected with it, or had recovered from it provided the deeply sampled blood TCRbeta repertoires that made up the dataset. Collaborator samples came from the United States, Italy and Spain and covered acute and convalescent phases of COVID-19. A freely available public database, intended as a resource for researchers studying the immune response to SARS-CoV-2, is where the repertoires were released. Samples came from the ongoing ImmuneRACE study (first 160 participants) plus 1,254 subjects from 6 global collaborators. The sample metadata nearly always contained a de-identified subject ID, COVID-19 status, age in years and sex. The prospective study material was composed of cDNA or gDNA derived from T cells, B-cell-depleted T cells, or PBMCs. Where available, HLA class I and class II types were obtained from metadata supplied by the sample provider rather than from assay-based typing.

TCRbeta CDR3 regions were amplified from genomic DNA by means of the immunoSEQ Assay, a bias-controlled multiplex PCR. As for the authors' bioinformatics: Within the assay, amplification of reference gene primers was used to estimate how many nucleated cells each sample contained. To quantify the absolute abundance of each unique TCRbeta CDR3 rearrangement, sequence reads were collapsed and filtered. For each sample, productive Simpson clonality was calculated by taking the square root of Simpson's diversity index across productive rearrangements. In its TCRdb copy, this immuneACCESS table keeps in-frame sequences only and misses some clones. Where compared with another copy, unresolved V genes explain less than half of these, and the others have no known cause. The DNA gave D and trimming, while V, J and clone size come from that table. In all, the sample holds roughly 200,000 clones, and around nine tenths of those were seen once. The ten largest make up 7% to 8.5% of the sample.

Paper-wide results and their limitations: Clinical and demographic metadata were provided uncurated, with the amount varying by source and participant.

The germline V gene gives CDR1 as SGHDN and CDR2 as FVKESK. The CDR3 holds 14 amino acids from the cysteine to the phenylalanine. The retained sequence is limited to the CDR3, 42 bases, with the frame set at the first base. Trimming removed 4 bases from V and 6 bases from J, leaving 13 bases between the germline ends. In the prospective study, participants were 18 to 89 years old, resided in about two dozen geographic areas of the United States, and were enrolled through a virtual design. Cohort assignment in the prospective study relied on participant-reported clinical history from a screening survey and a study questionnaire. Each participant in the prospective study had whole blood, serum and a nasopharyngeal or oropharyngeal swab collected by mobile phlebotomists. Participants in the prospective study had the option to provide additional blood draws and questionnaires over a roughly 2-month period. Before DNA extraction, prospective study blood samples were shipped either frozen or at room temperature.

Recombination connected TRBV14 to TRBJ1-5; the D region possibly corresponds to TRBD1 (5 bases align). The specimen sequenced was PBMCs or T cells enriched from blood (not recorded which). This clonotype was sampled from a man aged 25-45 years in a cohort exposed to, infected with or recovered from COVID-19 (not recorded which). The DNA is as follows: TGTGCCAGCAGCCGCGGGGGGTTTCGTCAGCCCCAGCATTTT. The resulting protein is CASSRGGFRQPQHF. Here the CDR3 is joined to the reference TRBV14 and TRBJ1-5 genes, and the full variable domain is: EAGVTQFPSHSVIEKGQTVTLRCDPISGHDNLYWYRRVMGKEIKFLLHFVKESKQDESGMPNNRFLAERTGGTYSTLKVQPAELEDSGVYFCASSRGGFRQPQHFGDGTRLSIL.